The present T cell receptor (beta chain) was sequenced within a study of neurological immune-mediated disorders. Study details: Relapsing-remitting patients made up about 90% of the 34 multiple sclerosis patients, and secondary progressive patients made up 3.

Study outcomes and limitations: The multiple sclerosis repertoire cluster was not associated with any clinical or MRI feature. No sharing of CDR3 amino acid sequences was observed among expanded clones across subjects, suggesting private repertoires in all groups.

It was by 5'RACE with 10-nucleotide random UMIs that the cDNA was made. Each CDR3 protein gets one entry after TCRdb re-called the 5' RACE reads with MiXCR. Of tens of thousands of distinct CDR3 sequences listed, 3% to 4% are singletons. This clonotype appeared many times. Its matching antigen is unknown. Germline V gene sequence: CDR1 ENHRY, CDR2 SYGVKD. CDR3 length equals 17 residues. The V gene lost 0 bases and the J gene lost 4 bases, with 13 bases spanning the gap. The V gene is TRBV10-3, the J gene TRBJ1-6, with D possibly matching TRBD1 (5 bases). The sample consisted of PBMCs. This clonotype originated in a woman between 45 and 60 years old with multiple sclerosis. In DNA, the CDR3 is TGTGCCATCAGTGAGTCAGGGGTGCGTACGTATAATTCACCCCTCCACTTT. Translation gives CAISESGVRTYNSPLHF.